The 8 T cell receptor beta chains in this list originate from one sample, sequenced in a study of T cells after yellow fever vaccination. MiXCR, run by TCRdb on the 5' RACE reads, gives a single entry per CDR3 protein. The sample consists of almost 600,000 distinct CDR3 sequences, about 14% of them appearing once. This sample comprised PBMCs, obtained on the day of the yellow fever booster vaccination. The receptors were sampled from a man under 40 who received the YFV17D yellow fever vaccine.

The chain is built from TRBV3-1 and TRBJ2-1, with D maybe TRBD2 (6 bases). The CDR3 has 13 amino acids. Germline loops: CDR1 LGHDT, CDR2 YNNKEL (reference sequence). The V end was cut by 0 bases, the J end by 9 bases, with 9 bases between. The CDR3 sequence: CASSQDWRAEQFF. CDR3 sequence (DNA): TGTGCCAGCAGCCAAGATTGGAGGGCTGAGCAGTTCTTC.

The chain recombines TRBV3-1 with TRBJ1-6; TRBD1 might be the D (6 bases). Germline values: CDR1 LGHDT, CDR2 YNNKEL (reference sequence). This CDR3 is 15 amino acids long. The V end lost 1 base, the J end lost 7 bases, and 11 bases lay between the germline ends. The DNA for the CDR3 is TGTGCCAGCAGCCAAGGGACAGTAGGGAATTCACCCCTCCACTTT. Its protein is CASSQGTVGNSPLHF.

The rearrangement joins TRBV18 to TRBJ2-1; 10 bases are a match to TRBD2. The CDR3 has 16 residues. Losses at the gene ends were 3 bases for V and 10 bases for J; bases not matched to a gene: 12. Germline V gene data show CDR1 as KGHSH and CDR2 as LQKENI. In DNA form, the CDR3 reads TGTGCCAGCTCACCGGTGCTAGCGGGAGAGGGGGGCGAGCAGTTCTTC. Translating it yields CASSPVLAGEGGEQFF.

This clonotype was counted only a few times. The rearrangement joins TRBV7-9 to TRBJ2-1; D unresolved. This CDR3 is 15 amino acids long. Germline CDR1 and CDR2: SEHNR and FQNEAQ (reference sequence). V dropped 0 bases and J dropped 3 bases, with 9 bases sitting between them. The chain's CDR3 is CASSLAGLFYNEQFF. In DNA, the CDR3 is TGTGCCAGCAGCTTAGCAGGGCTCTTCTACAATGAGCAGTTCTTC.

The chain joins TRBV20-1 to TRBJ2-3; the D gene is possibly TRBD1 (6 bases). Germline assignment: CDR1 DFQATT and CDR2 SNEGSKA (reference sequence). The CDR3 loop spans 13 amino acids. V shed 3 bases and J shed 1 base, with 8 bases lying between them. The CDR3 bases are TGCAGTGCTAGCAACAGGGGCACAGATACGCAGTATTTT. This encodes CSASNRGTDTQYF.

This clonotype was seen a handful of times. V usage is TRBV4-2 and J usage is TRBJ2-3; D uncertain. The CDR3 contains 15 residues. Germline CDR1 is LGHNA and CDR2 is YNFKEQ. Trimming removed 4 bases from V and 2 bases from J, with 13 bases in between. The CDR3: CASSPRMSITDTQYF. CDR3 in DNA: TGTGCCAGCAGCCCCAGGATGAGTATCACAGATACGCAGTATTTT.

In its sample, this clonotype was seen a few times. The V call is TRBV12-3 or TRBV12-4, the J call TRBJ2-2; a weak D match, TRBD2 (5 bases). CDR3 length equals 14 residues. Between the trimmed V and J ends, which lost 6 bases and 3 bases, there was a span of 11 bases. CDR3 coding DNA: TGTGCCAGCAGACCGGCGAGGGACACCGGGGAGCTGTTTTTT. It translates to CASRPARDTGELFF.

The chain's CDR3 is CSASKSGADYEQYF. CDR3 DNA: TGCAGTGCTAGTAAGTCGGGGGCAGACTACGAGCAGTACTTC. This chain joins TRBV20-1 and TRBJ2-7; D may correspond to TRBD1 or TRBD2 (6 bases each). Per the germline V gene, CDR1 is DFQATT and CDR2 is SNEGSKA (reference sequence). The V end lost 3 bases, the J end lost 3 bases, and 15 bases lay between the germline ends. The CDR3 sequence is 14 residues long.